This T cell receptor (beta chain) was profiled in a study of T cell responses to AZD1222 COVID-19 vaccine. General observations from the study: Breadth and depth of Spike-specific TCRs rose after two AZD1222 doses. The study reported that nearly half of spike-specific TCRs target unmutated variant regions.

On this clone itself: The antigen remains unidentified.

Clones were read by immunoSEQ multiplex PCR, and TCRdb kept only the in-frame ones, dropping some. The table has under 50,000 clones, about 90% seen once; the top ten hold roughly 1.1%. V gave up 1 base and J gave up 1 base, with 10 bases separating them. The length of the CDR3 is 15 residues. Germline lookup yields CDR1 MNHEY and CDR2 SVGAGI. The sample here was peripheral blood, taken 28 days after the second AZD1222 dose. The chain carries TRBV6-5 and TRBJ1-2, with D unresolved. This TCR was recovered from an adult who received the AZD1222 COVID-19 vaccine. CDR3 loop: CASSYYPHSNYGYTF. The CDR3 DNA reads TGTGCCAGCAGTTACTACCCCCACAGTAACTATGGCTACACCTTC.